The 19 T cell receptor beta chains below come from one sample, sequenced in a study of T cells in Graves' hyperthyroidism and ophthalmopathy. TCR beta CDR3 region amplification was performed from RNA transcripts. First-round RT-PCR targeting the TCR CDR3 was performed with the HTBI primer set. TCRdb used MiXCR to reprocess the multiplex PCR reads, holding one entry per CDR3 protein. This table has roughly 640,000 distinct CDR3 sequences, 16% appearing once. The sample was blood. The receptors originated from a woman between 40 and 55 years old with Graves' ophthalmopathy.

This clonotype came up a few times. The V gene is TRBV15, the J gene TRBJ1-5; 10 bases are shared with TRBD1. The V gene's germline CDR1 is LNHNV and CDR2 YYDKDF (reference sequence). The V gene end was trimmed by 0 bases and the J gene end by 7 bases; junction bases not matched to a gene: 6. There are 16 residues in the CDR3. CDR3 nucleotide sequence: TGTGCCACCAGCAGAGATGACAGGGGGCGAGTGCAGCCCCAGCATTTT. Amino acid sequence: CATSRDDRGRVQPQHF.

The CDR3 here is CSATGTGQMNTEAFF. CDR3 coding DNA: TGCAGTGCTACCGGGACAGGGCAGATGAACACTGAAGCTTTCTTT. The rearrangement uses TRBV20-1 and TRBJ1-1; 9 bases fit TRBD1. Trimming removed 4 bases from V and 0 bases from J; junction bases left unmatched: 6. The CDR3 has 15 amino acids. Germline CDR1 and CDR2: DFQATT and SNEGSKA (reference sequence).

The chain joins TRBV6-2 or TRBV6-3 to TRBJ2-7; D is unresolved. V was clipped by 7 bases and J by 0 bases, with 13 bases between them. There are 14 residues in the CDR3. From germline, CDR1 is MNHEY and CDR2 SVGEGT. The CDR3 nucleotides read TGTGCCAGCAATAAGGGCCCCCTCTCCTACGAGCAGTACTTC. This translates into CASNKGPLSYEQYF.

This clonotype was counted many times. The CDR3 region is CASSSNRAVEQFF. As DNA, the CDR3 is TGTGCCAGCAGCTCCAATCGGGCCGTAGAGCAGTTCTTC. The rearrangement uses TRBV7-9 and TRBJ2-1; D uncertain. V lost 4 bases to trimming and J lost 10 bases, with 14 bases between them. Germline CDR1 reads SEHNR; CDR2 reads FQNEAQ (reference sequence). CDR3 length: 13 residues.

In this sample, this clonotype turned up a few times. As the CDR3 is not closed by the conserved phenylalanine or tryptophan, this likely results from a read error. The genes are TRBV12-3 or TRBV12-4 and TRBJ2-2; 8 bases fit TRBD1. Losses at the gene ends were 6 bases for V and 7 bases for J; bases not matched to a gene: 7. This CDR3 region has 14 residues. The CDR3 DNA reads TGTGCCAGCAGAAGGAGGACAGGGAGCGGGGAGCTGTTTGTT. Residues: CASRRRTGSGELFV.

Notes on this clonotype: A single base separates this from a much larger clone, so it may be a read error. The chain is built from TRBV28 and TRBJ1-5; TRBD1 agrees at 7 bases. In germline, CDR1 is MDHEN, CDR2 SYDVKM. CDR3 length equals 17 residues. The CDR3 reads CASIETGTLGVLQLQHF. The CDR3 region has the DNA TGTGCCAGCATCGAGACAGGGACGCTAGGGGTCTTACAGCTCCAGCATTTT. The full variable domain, in which reference TRBV28 and TRBJ1-5 provide the parts outside the CDR3, is DVKVTQSSRYLVKRTGEKVFLECVQDMDHENMFWYRQDPGLGLRLIYFSYDVKMKEKGDIPEGYSVSREKKERFSLILESASTNQTSMYLCASIETGTLGVLQLQHFGDGTRLSIL.

This clonotype was counted many times. The gene calls are TRBV2 and TRBJ2-7, with D perhaps matching TRBD1 or TRBD2 (5 bases each). Between the trimmed V and J ends, which lost 6 bases and 2 bases, there was a span of 20 bases. CDR3 length: 16 residues. Germline CDR1 SNHLY, CDR2 FYNNEI. The DNA of the CDR3 is TGTGCCAGCAGGGAGGTGGGGCGTCGGAGGACCTACGAGCAGTACTTC. This sequence encodes CASREVGRRRTYEQYF.

This clonotype has ten or more counts. The rearrangement joins TRBV10-3 to TRBJ2-7, with TRBD1 identical over 7 bases. Germline V gene data show CDR1 as ENHRY and CDR2 as SYGVKD. V trimming: 10 bases; J trimming: 2 bases; junction bases outside the gene matches: 8. The CDR3 spans 13 residues. CDR3 sequence reads: CATNEQGTYEQYF. The CDR3 region has the DNA TGTGCCACCAACGAACAGGGGACCTACGAGCAGTACTTC.

This clonotype was observed many times. The chain carries TRBV11-2 and TRBJ2-1; no clear D. The V gene lost 6 bases and the J gene lost 10 bases, with 16 bases spanning the gap. Germline CDR1 and CDR2: SGHAT and FQNNGV. This CDR3 region has 13 residues. This CDR3 is CASRSAAIREQFF. As DNA, the CDR3 is TGTGCCAGCAGATCCGCGGCGATCCGGGAGCAGTTCTTC. Full variable domain (outside the CDR3, taken from reference TRBV11-2 and TRBJ2-1): EAGVAQSPRYKIIEKRQSVAFWCNPISGHATLYWYQQILGQGPKLLIQFQNNGVVDDSQLPKDRFSAERLKGVDSTLKIQPAKLEDSAVYLCASRSAAIREQFFGPGTRLTVL.

A few counts support this clonotype. CDR3 DNA: TGTGCCAGCAGTACACCCGGGACAAATGGTTCACCCCTCCACTTT. Encoded protein: CASSTPGTNGSPLHF. V and J are TRBV27 and TRBJ1-6, with D maybe TRBD1 (6 bases). The CDR3 covers 15 residues. CDR1 MNHEY and CDR2 SMNVEV come from the germline V gene (reference sequence). Trimming took off 5 bases at V and 9 bases at J, with 17 bases between the two ends.

This clonotype was detected ten times or more. This chain connects TRBV11-2 to TRBJ1-2, with D possibly matching TRBD1 (6 bases). The germline CDR1 and CDR2 sequences are SGHAT and FQNNGV. This CDR3 has 17 residues. The ends were cut back, 0 bases at V and 0 bases at J, with 14 bases in the middle. The CDR3 DNA sequence: TGTGCCAGCAGCTTAGACCCCCTTCAGGGGACTAACTATGGCTACACCTTC. Translated: CASSLDPLQGTNYGYTF.

Worth noting for this clonotype: Compared with germline, one end of the junction differs, possibly owing to a read error. The chain uses TRBV4-1 and TRBJ2-3, with D possibly being TRBD2 (5 bases). Germline assignment: CDR1 MGHRA and CDR2 YSYEKL. The CDR3 is 16 residues long. CDR3 region: CASSSPWESTTDTQYF. The CDR3 DNA is TGTGCCAGCAGCTCCCCTTGGGAGAGCACCACAGATACGCAGTATTTT.

V usage is TRBV29-1 and J usage is TRBJ2-1; perhaps TRBD2 as D (5 bases). The V end was cut by 3 bases, the J end by 9 bases, with 18 bases between. Germline lookup yields CDR1 SQVTM and CDR2 ANQGSEA. The CDR3 sequence is 14 residues long. CDR3 region: CSVDARVMSGEQFF. The DNA for the CDR3 is TGCAGCGTTGATGCGAGGGTTATGAGCGGTGAGCAGTTCTTC.

In its sample, this clonotype was seen many times. This chain connects TRBV2 to TRBJ2-5; no clear D. Germline-derived CDR1 and CDR2 are SNHLY and FYNNEI. This CDR3 is 15 amino acids long. Trimming left V 1 base short and J 1 base short, with 10 bases between. The CDR3 DNA reads TGTGCCAGCAGTGAAGGCCCAGCGCCCCAAGAGACCCAGTACTTC. Translated, it gives CASSEGPAPQETQYF.

V is TRBV2 and J is TRBJ2-3; tentatively, D is TRBD2 (7 bases). Trimming cost V 6 bases and J 3 bases, with 16 bases left between them. There are 15 residues in the CDR3. Germline-derived CDR1 and CDR2 are SNHLY and FYNNEI. The CDR3: CASSPGGPLTDTQYF. The CDR3 DNA follows: TGTGCCAGCAGCCCCGGGGGGCCCTTAACAGATACGCAGTATTTT.

This clonotype showed up just a few times. The J gene is TRBJ2-1, the V gene TRBV10-3; D perhaps matches TRBD1 (6 bases). The V end lost 7 bases, the J end lost 8 bases, and 15 bases lay between the germline ends. Germline-derived CDR1 and CDR2 are ENHRY and SYGVKD. This CDR3 is 13 amino acids long. CDR3 protein: CAIKQGIGDEQFF. The DNA for the CDR3 is TGTGCCATCAAGCAGGGGATTGGCGATGAGCAGTTCTTC.

This clonotype showed up just a few times. This chain uses TRBV5-5 with TRBJ1-2; D perhaps matches TRBD1 (5 bases). V lost 2 bases to trimming and J lost 4 bases, with 15 bases between them. There are 15 residues in the CDR3. Germline V CDR1 and CDR2: SGHKS, YYEKEE (reference sequence). The CDR3 DNA is TGTGCCAGCAGCTTCCAGGACCGTGGGGGCTATGGCTACACCTTC. It yields the protein CASSFQDRGGYGYTF.

This clonotype has ten or more counts. The chain carries TRBV2 and TRBJ1-2; 9 nucleotides match TRBD1. Unmatched junction bases numbered 7, after V lost 7 bases and J lost 4 bases. CDR3 length: 14 residues. Germline V CDR1 and CDR2: SNHLY, FYNNEI. In nucleotides, the CDR3 is TGTGCCAGCAACCTACAGGGGGCAGGCTATGGCTACACCTTC. Translation: CASNLQGAGYGYTF.

This clonotype was recorded at least ten times. V usage is TRBV28 and J usage is TRBJ1-1, with 8 nucleotides matching TRBD1. Germline lookup yields CDR1 MDHEN and CDR2 SYDVKM. The CDR3 sequence is 14 residues long. The junction had 6 bases not matched to a gene; V was cut back by 6 bases and J by 3 bases. In DNA form, the CDR3 reads TGTGCCAGCAGACAATCAGGGGGCGACACTGAAGCTTTCTTT. Protein product: CASRQSGGDTEAFF.